This TCR beta chain stems from a study of blood T cells in healthy people across ages. Next came a second PCR, run for about 7 to 12 cycles, which used a sample-barcoded 5' primer along with a J-beta primer mix. TCRdb recomputed calls from the 5' RACE reads with MiXCR, one row per CDR3 protein. Of around 280,000 distinct CDR3 sequences listed, 25% to 30% are singletons. CDR3 length: 17 residues. In germline, CDR1 is MGHRA, CDR2 YSYEKL. Sequenced: blood. The TCR comes from a woman aged 65 to 85 in good health. V and J are TRBV4-1 and TRBJ2-5; no clear D gene. The DNA matches TRBJ2-1 better at its end, which makes the J call doubtful. The CDR3 is CASSQDSYVSSYNEQFF. The CDR3, as DNA: TGCGCCAGCAGCCAAGACTCCTATGTGAGCTCTTACAATGAGCAGTTCTTC.